These 23 T cell receptor beta chains came from one sample sequenced in a study of PD-L1 blockade in urothelial cancer. Assay: immunoSEQ multiplex PCR; the TCRdb copy retains only in-frame clones and omits some. Among about 85,000 clones listed, about 84% were seen once. As for time point: pretreatment peripheral blood. Sequenced material: PBMCs, taken around atezolizumab (anti-PD-L1) treatment. These TCRs come from a man aged 60 to 69 with urothelial cancer.

This clone was seen a few times. V and J are TRBV28 and TRBJ1-5; 8 bases map to TRBD1. The CDR3 is 15 amino acids. V shed 3 bases, J shed 4 bases, and the junction held 5 bases outside the gene matches. The germline gives CDR1 MDHEN, CDR2 SYDVKM. As DNA, the CDR3 is TGTGCCAGCAGTTTCCAGGACAGGGATAATCAGCCCCAGCATTTT. Its translation is CASSFQDRDNQPQHF. Looking up the rest from reference TRBV28 and TRBJ1-5 gives the full variable domain: DVKVTQSSRYLVKRTGEKVFLECVQDMDHENMFWYRQDPGLGLRLIYFSYDVKMKEKGDIPEGYSVSREKKERFSLILESASTNQTSMYLCASSFQDRDNQPQHFGDGTRLSIL.

V usage is TRBV7-8 and J usage is TRBJ2-6, with D tentatively TRBD1 (6 bases). CDR1 SGHVS and CDR2 FQNEAQ come from the germline V gene. Trimming took 0 bases from V and 0 from J, leaving 15 bases between them. This CDR3 is 19 amino acids long. The CDR3 sequence: CASSLAYRDTPSGANVLTF. CDR3 bases: TGTGCCAGCAGCTTAGCCTATCGGGACACTCCCTCTGGGGCCAACGTCCTGACTTTC.

The chain has TRBV7-8 and TRBJ1-1; D uncertain. Trimming removed 5 bases at V and 0 bases at J, with 16 bases between. The CDR3 is made up of 16 amino acids. CDR1 is SGHVS and CDR2 is FQNEAQ in the germline V gene. CDR3 sequence: CASSLFLAGMNTEAFF. Here the CDR3 DNA reads TGTGCCAGCAGCCTGTTCCTGGCGGGTATGAACACTGAAGCTTTCTTT.

The genes are TRBV19 and TRBJ2-1, with no clear D. This CDR3 contains 14 residues. Trimming left V 4 bases short and J 6 bases short, with 13 bases between. CDR1 is LNHDA and CDR2 is SQIVND in the germline V gene (reference sequence). The CDR3 nucleotides read TGTGCCAGTAGTAACCCTATGATGTCCAATGAGCAGTTCTTC. Translated, it gives CASSNPMMSNEQFF.

This rearrangement joins TRBV10-3 to TRBJ2-2; 10 bases match TRBD2. Trimming at V came to 10 bases and at J to 5 bases, leaving 10 bases not matched to a gene. Germline CDR1 and CDR2: ENHRY and SYGVKD. CDR3 length: 15 amino acids. CDR3 region: CASQLAGVKTGELFF. The DNA of the CDR3 is TGTGCCAGTCAGCTAGCGGGAGTAAAAACCGGGGAGCTGTTTTTT.

The V gene is TRBV29-1, the J gene TRBJ1-1; weak D call: TRBD1 (5 bases). Trimming cost V 7 bases and J 1 base, with 10 bases left between them. The CDR3 is 12 residues long. Germline V lookup: CDR1 SQVTM, CDR2 ANQGSEA. Here the CDR3 DNA reads TGCAGCGGTGGACATCCGAACACTGAAGCTTTCTTT. It translates to CSGGHPNTEAFF.

The chain recombines TRBV18 with TRBJ2-2; 10 nucleotides agree with TRBD2. J was trimmed by 0 bases and V by 5 bases; bases with no gene match: 3. The CDR3 has 16 amino acids. Per the germline V gene, CDR1 is KGHSH and CDR2 is LQKENI. In nucleotides, the CDR3 is TGTGCCAGCTCAAGGACTAGCGGTACGAACACCGGGGAGCTGTTTTTT. Amino acid sequence: CASSRTSGTNTGELFF.

V usage is TRBV7-2 and J usage is TRBJ2-7; the match to TRBD2 covers 8 bases. J gave up 3 bases and V 5 bases, and 6 bases lay outside the gene matches. Germline V gene lookup returns CDR1 SGHTA and CDR2 FQGNSA. The CDR3 is made up of 14 amino acids. The CDR3 sequence: CASSHGTRNYEQYF. CDR3 bases: TGTGCCAGCAGCCACGGGACTAGGAACTACGAGCAGTACTTC.

The V and J genes are TRBV7-9 and TRBJ2-5; 10 bases align to TRBD1. J was trimmed by 8 bases and V by 0 bases; bases with no gene match: 9. CDR1 is SEHNR, CDR2 FQNEAQ, per germline (reference sequence). The CDR3 is 16 amino acids. CDR3 amino acids: CASSLAGQGLLGTQYF. The CDR3 DNA reads TGTGCCAGCAGCTTAGCGGGACAGGGGTTACTTGGTACCCAGTACTTC.

The chain uses TRBV7-9 and TRBJ2-7; maybe TRBD1 (5 bases). Germline values: CDR1 SEHNR, CDR2 FQNEAQ (reference sequence). This CDR3 region has 17 residues. The V gene lost 5 bases and the J gene lost 4 bases, with 24 bases spanning the gap. The CDR3 sequence is CASSPLSRAGPFYEQYF. The DNA for the CDR3 is TGTGCCAGCAGCCCCCTCTCCAGGGCAGGGCCTTTTTACGAGCAGTACTTC.

The CDR3 reads CASSLGWTGGYEQYF. As DNA, the CDR3 is TGTGCCAGCAGCTTAGGGTGGACAGGGGGCTACGAGCAGTACTTC. The chain is built from TRBV7-6 and TRBJ2-7, with TRBD1 matching 10 bases. The trim removed 1 base at V and 3 bases at J, leaving 3 bases unmatched. The CDR3 sequence is 15 residues long. Germline lookup yields CDR1 SGHVS and CDR2 FNYEAQ.

V is TRBV30 and J is TRBJ1-2, with 7 bases identical to TRBD1. Unmatched junction bases numbered 10, after V lost 0 bases and J lost 6 bases. CDR1 and CDR2 (germline): GTSNPN, SVGIG (reference sequence). CDR3 length equals 15 residues. Here the CDR3 reads CAWSVGGRGEDGYTF. Written as DNA, the CDR3 is TGTGCCTGGAGTGTAGGTGGCAGGGGGGAGGATGGCTACACCTTC. The complete variable domain, with remaining parts taken from reference TRBV30 and TRBJ1-2, reads SQTIHQWPATLVQPVGSPLSLECTVEGTSNPNLYWYRQAAGRGLQLLFYSVGIGQISSEVPQNLSASRPQDRQFILSSKKLLLSDSGFYLCAWSVGGRGEDGYTFGSGTRLTVV.

The chain links TRBV9 to TRBJ2-1; the D is unclear. Trimming pared 0 bases from V and 4 bases from J, leaving 5 bases between. The CDR3 runs to 13 residues. Germline assignment: CDR1 SGDLS and CDR2 YYNGEE. CDR3 region: CASSVAQYNEQFF. Here the CDR3 DNA reads TGTGCCAGCAGCGTAGCCCAGTACAATGAGCAGTTCTTC.

This chain uses TRBV6-4 with TRBJ2-5, with 9 bases that match TRBD2. V was clipped by 3 bases and J by 5 bases; unmatched bases: 7. Looked up from germline, CDR1 is MRHNA and CDR2 is SNTAGT. This CDR3 has 15 residues. The CDR3 protein is CASSEGGGAAETQYF. The CDR3 coding sequence is TGTGCCAGCAGTGAAGGCGGGGGGGCCGCGGAGACCCAGTACTTC.

This chain links TRBV7-6 with TRBJ1-6, with D uncertain. Trimming removed 4 bases at V and 8 bases at J, with 18 bases between. Germline assignment: CDR1 SGHVS and CDR2 FNYEAQ. The CDR3 length is 16 residues. The CDR3 DNA reads TGTGCCAGCAGCTCCTCCCCCCCGGGGAGCTATTCACCCCTCCACTTT. It specifies CASSSSPPGSYSPLHF.

The V and J genes are TRBV10-3 and TRBJ1-6; 9 bases fit TRBD1. CDR1 is ENHRY, CDR2 SYGVKD, per germline. Trimming took 6 bases from V and 7 from J; bases not matched to a gene: 7. CDR3 length: 15 residues. CDR3 DNA: TGTGCCATCAGGAACGTACAGGGGGCAAATTCACCCCTCCACTTT. Protein product: CAIRNVQGANSPLHF.

This sequence joins TRBV7-2 and TRBJ2-7; D gene uncertain. Trimming cost V 1 base and J 7 bases, with 8 bases left between them. Germline assignment: CDR1 SGHTA and CDR2 FQGNSA. CDR3 size: 12 residues. The CDR3 protein is CASSLVAGEQYF. In DNA form, the CDR3 reads TGTGCCAGCAGCTTAGTTGCAGGAGAGCAGTACTTC.

The J gene is TRBJ2-1, the V gene TRBV28; TRBD1 aligns across 10 bases. The trim removed 5 bases at V and 12 bases at J, leaving 16 bases unmatched. Germline loops: CDR1 MDHEN, CDR2 SYDVKM. The CDR3 has 16 amino acids. The CDR3 coding sequence is TGTGCCAGCAGTAGACCCGGGACAGGGGTTTTGGTGTGGCAGTTCTTC. Translation: CASSRPGTGVLVWQFF.

This CDR3 reads CASSFYIFSSGNTIYF. CDR3 coding DNA: TGTGCCAGCAGCTTTTATATCTTCAGCTCTGGAAACACCATATATTTT. V gene TRBV11-3 combines with J gene TRBJ1-3, with D uncertain. CDR3 length equals 16 residues. The germline V gene encodes CDR1 SGHNT and CDR2 YENEEA. Between the trimmed V and J ends, which lost 3 bases and 0 bases, there was a span of 12 bases.

The rearrangement uses TRBV30 and TRBJ2-7; 7 bases are shared with TRBD2. Germline trimming cut 6 bases from V and 4 bases from J; bases unmatched to any gene: 6. The CDR3 sequence is 12 residues long. Germline loops: CDR1 GTSNPN, CDR2 SVGIG (reference sequence). CDR3 sequence reads: CACSGGRYEQYF. Written as DNA, the CDR3 is TGTGCCTGTTCGGGAGGCCGGTACGAGCAGTACTTC.

The chain has TRBV5-1 and TRBJ2-7, with TRBD1 matching over 11 bases. This CDR3 has 18 residues. Germline-derived CDR1 and CDR2 are SGHRS and YFSETQ. V dropped 0 bases and J dropped 3; count of bases not matched to a gene: 11. The CDR3 reads CASSLDGTGGGRLYEQYF. The CDR3 DNA sequence: TGCGCCAGCAGCTTGGATGGGACAGGGGGTGGACGACTCTACGAGCAGTACTTC.

The CDR3 loop is CASSVDRGNTEAFF. The CDR3 coding sequence is TGTGCCAGCAGTGTCGACAGGGGGAACACTGAAGCTTTCTTT. J is TRBJ1-1 and V is TRBV28; 8 nucleotides align to TRBD1. Germline V gene data show CDR1 as MDHEN and CDR2 as SYDVKM. The CDR3 is made up of 14 amino acids. The V segment lost 5 bases and the J segment 1 base; nucleotides outside the gene matches: 3.

The chain combines TRBV30 with TRBJ2-7; 10 nucleotides match TRBD1. The CDR3 consists of 16 residues. The germline gives CDR1 GTSNPN, CDR2 SVGIG (reference sequence). With V trimmed by 0 bases and J by 1 base, 6 bases remained unmatched. The CDR3 protein is CAWSVDRGLNSYEQYF. In nucleotides, the CDR3 is TGTGCCTGGAGTGTAGACAGGGGGCTTAATTCCTACGAGCAGTACTTC.